This T cell receptor beta chain was recorded in a study of beta chain features in type 1 diabetes. Study in general: What patients shared with healthy donors was a similar profile of age, gender and cell yields.

This clone came up a few times. Its antigen is undetermined. Points from the study as a whole: Type 1 diabetes patients had moderately but significantly shorter TCRB CDR3s in all four CD4+ subsets.

All of the isolated RNA was reverse transcribed, so expressed TCRB transcripts were sequenced. TCRdb's copy holds only in-frame clones and misses some; the assay was immunoSEQ multiplex PCR. The sample has around 140,000 clones; around 9% are singletons. The germline V gene has CDR1 SGHTA and CDR2 FQGNSA. Losses at the gene ends were 7 bases for V and 4 bases for J; bases not matched to a gene: 5. This CDR3 has 13 residues. Sequencing input: central memory CD4+ T cells from blood. The chain is built from TRBV7-2 and TRBJ1-2; 8 bases match TRBD1. This TCR was sampled from a man under 40 with type 1 diabetes. The CDR3 DNA follows: TGTGCCAGCACCACCGGGACAGGCTATGGCTACACCTTC. It is translated as CASTTGTGYGYTF. Together with reference TRBV7-2 and TRBJ1-2, the CDR3 gives the full variable domain: GAGVSQSPSNKVTEKGKDVELRCDPISGHTALYWYRQSLGQGLEFLIYFQGNSAPDKSGLPSDRFSAERTGGSVSTLTIQRTQQEDSAVYLCASTTGTGYGYTFGSGTRLTVV.